Detailed here is one T cell receptor beta chain. No antigen is known for it. This table comes from immunoSEQ multiplex PCR, and its TCRdb copy is limited to in-frame clones, with some not included. The sample consists of roughly 140,000 clones, 90% of them appearing once. This sample is drawn from a study of T cell responses to AZD1222 COVID-19 vaccine. There are 15 residues in the CDR3. Germline loops: CDR1 SGHDT, CDR2 YYEEEE. Unmatched junction bases numbered 6, after V lost 3 bases and J lost 4 bases. General study points: Donors were chiefly white British, with a greater number of females, and clonal diversity was perhaps underestimated. Spike-specific TCR breadth and depth were elevated following two AZD1222 doses.

The V and J genes are TRBV5-6 and TRBJ1-5; 8 nucleotides align to TRBD1. The origin of this receptor is an adult who received the AZD1222 COVID-19 vaccine. Sample: peripheral blood, taken 28 days after the second AZD1222 dose. The CDR3 loop reads CASSWGQAVNQPQHF. CDR3 DNA: TGTGCCAGCAGCTGGGGACAGGCTGTTAATCAGCCCCAGCATTTT.